One T cell receptor (beta chain) is described in this entry. No cognate antigen has been identified for it. The sample holds no much larger clone one base away, and base qualities are not on file. The CDR3 goes from the cysteine to the phenylalanine over 18 residues. Only the CDR3 part of the read is kept: 54 bases, read in frame from the first base. CDR1 is given as MGHDK and CDR2 as SYGVNS, both from the germline V gene. The trim is 1 base for V and 1 base for J, with a gap of 14 bases between the germline ends. The data originate from a study of blood T cells in healthy people across ages (dated by TCRdb to the mid-2010s). Regarding the research as a whole: In model experiments, template switching captured about one uniquely barcoded TCR beta cDNA molecule for every two T cells. To track age-related changes in TCR beta repertoire diversity, the study relied on deep sequencing normalized with unique cDNA molecular identifiers. Donors of different ages were randomly distributed across sequencing lanes to avoid experimental bias. Using the same blood draw, the study looked at two additional independent replicas of 1 million unique cDNA reads for two donors, one aged 18 to 29 and the other aged 80 or older. The donors were split into four age groups: young (average about 15 years), middle-aged (more than 35), aged (62) and long-lived (approximately 89).

The donors were 40 or so Caucasian individuals from Russia, aged roughly 6 to 100 years, who were systemically healthy. Around 9.7 milliliters of peripheral blood were collected from each donor into EDTA-treated Vacutainer tubes. Ficoll-Paque density-gradient centrifugation was used to isolate PBMCs, with at least 6.5 million per sample. Trizol reagent was used to extract total RNA from PBMCs, with at least 6 micrograms per sample. For every donor, an aliquot of PBMCs went through flow cytometry to measure the percentages of naive CD45RAhigh/CD27high T cells. Findings and caveats that apply to the study as a whole: Observed TCR beta diversity per million T cells fell roughly linearly with age, and a significant reduction was already apparent by age around 36. The CMV infection status of donors was not known, potentially confounding age-related changes in expanded clonotypes. A strong correlation was found between observed TCR beta diversity and the percentage of naive T cells measured by flow cytometry. The long-lived group showed more naive CD4+ T cells, fewer expanded clones and increased TCR diversity than the aged group, suggesting age selection. Total diversity estimates from one million sequenced T cells were considered lower bounds and underestimates. Bulk unsorted PBMC profiling prevented conclusive comparison of naive and antigen-experienced compartments.

Library preparation was by 5' RACE. The listed sequencing device is Illumina HiSeq 2500. The second PCR ran for about 7 to 11 cycles and used a J-beta primer mix along with a sample-barcoded 5' primer. A template-switch 5' adaptor carrying 12 random nucleotides introduced a unique molecular identifier onto each TCR beta cDNA molecule. Each sample yielded at least 2.5 million CDR3-containing paired-end reads. First-strand cDNA synthesis was performed from all RNA using the Mint cDNA synthesis kit, with priming by a TRBC-specific oligonucleotide. After uracil-DNA glycosylase treatment, a first 18-cycle PCR used universal primers M1SS and BC2_uni_R on all cDNA. In the original analysis: For normalization, 1 million high-quality reads were randomly selected from each sample, with every read carrying a distinct molecular identifier. Instead of being binned into consensus sequences, reads with shared molecular identifiers were discarded. MiTCR, set to a Q25 quality threshold and the strictest error-elimination algorithm, was used for CDR3 identification, clonotype clustering and error correction. A nonparametric unseen species model with Euler transformation was used to estimate lower-bound total TCR beta diversity. In-frame beta chains were kept once TCRdb had trimmed the public reads at Q25 with fastp and called clones with MiXCR. A single entry per CDR3 protein holds the most common genes and DNA from its merged rows. The V and J calls and clone size are TCRdb's, not the authors'. The sample includes around 1,000,000 distinct CDR3 sequences, with about two fifths observed a single time. The top ten hold under 15% of the sample.

The chain uses TRBV25-1 and TRBJ2-6; the D gene is perhaps TRBD1 or TRBD2, as each covers 6 bases. The TCR originated in a man aged 18 to 29 in good health. The sequenced sample consisted of blood. Here is the DNA: TGTGCCAGCAGTGAATGGAGGGGGTCAGGATCTGGGGCCAACGTCCTGACTTTC. Its protein is CASSEWRGSGSGANVLTF.